The source of this T cell receptor (beta chain) is a study of T cells in localized non-small cell lung cancer. Overall study findings and caveats: Adjacent uninvolved lung tissue had the highest T cell clonality, exceeding tumor.

Sequencing used immunoSEQ multiplex PCR; TCRdb keeps in-frame clones, though not all of them. Of around 78,000 clones listed, 65% to 85% are singletons. Worth noting for this clone: Its antigen is unidentified.

J gave up 5 bases and V 5 bases, and 14 bases lay outside the gene matches. CDR3 size: 17 residues. In germline, CDR1 is MDHEN, CDR2 SYDVKM. The receptor was derived from a female donor older than 55 with stage I lung adenocarcinoma. The V call is TRBV28, the J call TRBJ1-4, with 7 bases aligning to TRBD1. Material: peripheral blood, obtained before any cancer treatment. The CDR3, as DNA: TGTGCCAGCAGTGCACCCCCCAAGACAGGGAAGAATGAAAAACTGTTTTTT. It yields the protein CASSAPPKTGKNEKLFF.